This entry describes one T cell receptor (beta chain). No antigen is known for it. These data originate in a study of regulatory T cells in long-lasting Graves disease. The TCR beta library used iRepertoire HTBI primers with Arm-PCR amplification of CDR3. TCRdb used MiXCR to reprocess the multiplex PCR reads, holding one entry per CDR3 protein. The sample consists of a few hundred thousand distinct CDR3 sequences, around 17% of them appearing once. The CDR3 sequence is 16 residues long. Germline loops: CDR1 LGHDT, CDR2 YNNKEL (reference sequence). After removal of 1 base from V and 0 bases from J, the junction contained 3 bases not matched to a gene. Study results and caveats: Patients with persistent Graves' had lower TCR diversity than newly diagnosed patients. TRBV28, TRBJ1-2 and TRBJ2-5 were segments that persistent disease favored.

This sample's time point: newly diagnosed GD, antithyroid drugs for less than 3 months. PBMC RNA was the source of the TCR library. Another study also made use of these data, one on T cells in Graves' hyperthyroidism and ophthalmopathy. That investigation notes: RT-PCR in the first round (using the HTBI primer set) targeted the TCR CDR3. Onset of ophthalmopathy came a median approximately 6.5 months after the model predicted it.

The material was peripheral blood mononuclear cells (PBMCs), obtained at new diagnosis, from a patient treated with antithyroid drugs. J is TRBJ2-3 and V is TRBV3-1, with 8 bases aligning to TRBD2. This receptor was identified in a man aged 40-49 years with Graves disease. This CDR3 is CASSQGKRGSTDTQYF. In DNA, the CDR3 is TGTGCCAGCAGCCAAGGGAAGCGGGGGAGCACAGATACGCAGTATTTT.